This T cell receptor (beta chain) was identified in a study of Graves' ophthalmopathy and Graves' hyperthyroidism. In this sample, this clonotype turned up many times. Amplification from RNA transcripts yielded the TCR beta CDR3 regions. After a first-round RT-PCR with HTBI primers, a second-round multiplex PCR was run. Each CDR3 protein is one row after TCRdb ran MiXCR on the multiplex PCR reads. Of more than 300,000 distinct CDR3 sequences listed, approximately 18% were seen once; the top ten hold 2% to 2.5%. Unmatched junction bases numbered 9, after V lost 0 bases and J lost 5 bases. The CDR3 has 16 amino acids. CDR1 MNHEY and CDR2 SVGEGT come from the germline V gene.

The sequenced sample was peripheral blood. The rearrangement links TRBV6-2 or TRBV6-3 to TRBJ2-5; 7 positions agree with TRBD2. The sequence was collected from an adult woman with stable Graves' hyperthyroidism. CDR3 loop: CASSYSPRELVETQYF. CDR3 nucleotides: TGTGCCAGCAGTTACTCGCCGCGGGAGTTAGTGGAGACCCAGTACTTC.